This TCR beta chain came from a study of T cells of healthy individuals. MiXCR, run by TCRdb on the 5' RACE reads, gives a single entry per CDR3 protein. In the table there are 95,000 to 100,000 distinct CDR3 sequences, roughly 18% of which are singletons. CDR1 and CDR2 (germline): SGHTA, FQGTGA. The CDR3 is made up of 13 amino acids. The V end lost 1 base, the J end lost 3 bases, and 6 bases lay between the germline ends. The receptor was derived from a human donor in good health. The chain has TRBV7-3 and TRBJ1-2; no clear D gene. CDR3 residues: CASSLNPDYGYTF. CDR3 DNA sequence: TGTGCCAGCAGCTTAAACCCGGACTATGGCTACACCTTC.